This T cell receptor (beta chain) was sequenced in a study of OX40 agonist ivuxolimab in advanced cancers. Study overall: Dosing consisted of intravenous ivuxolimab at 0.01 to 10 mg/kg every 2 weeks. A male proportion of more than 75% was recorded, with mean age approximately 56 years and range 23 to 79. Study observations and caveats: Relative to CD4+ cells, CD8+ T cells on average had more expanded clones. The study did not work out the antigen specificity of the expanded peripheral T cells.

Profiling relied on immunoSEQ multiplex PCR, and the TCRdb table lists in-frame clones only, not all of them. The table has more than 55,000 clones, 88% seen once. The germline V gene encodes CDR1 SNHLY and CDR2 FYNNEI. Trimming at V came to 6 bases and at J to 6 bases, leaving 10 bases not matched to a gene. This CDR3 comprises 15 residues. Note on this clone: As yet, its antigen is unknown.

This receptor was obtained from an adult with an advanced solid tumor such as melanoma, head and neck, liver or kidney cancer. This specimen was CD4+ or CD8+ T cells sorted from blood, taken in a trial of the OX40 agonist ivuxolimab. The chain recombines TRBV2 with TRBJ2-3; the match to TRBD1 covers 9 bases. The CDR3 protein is CASRVGGQGPDTQYF. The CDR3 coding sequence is TGTGCCAGCAGGGTGGGGGGACAGGGTCCTGATACGCAGTATTTT.